The rows below give T cell receptor beta chains drawn from one sample of a study of technical replicates of blood from several donors. Produced via immunoSEQ multiplex PCR; TCRdb's table is partial and in-frame only. The table has 100,000 or so clones, 90% to 96% seen once. Sequenced input: T cells isolated from PBMCs. The receptors originated from a human donor in good health. Each CDR3 is given with its conserved first and last residue. Fields, in order: V gene, D gene, clone size, J gene, CDR3 protein, CDR3 DNA. A D gene is named only where the DNA matches it firmly. Clone size is stated in some rows and not others, as once, few, many or a class when expanded.

>TRBV19|TRBD1|-|TRBJ1-2
CASSATGTGYGYTF
TGTGCCAGTAGTGCGACAGGGACGGGGTATGGCTACACCTTC
>TRBV2|-|-|TRBJ1-2
CASTTANYGYTF
TGTGCCAGCACTACGGCTAACTATGGCTACACCTTC
>TRBV6-5|-|-|TRBJ1-1
CASSYSRTASWAEAFF
TGTGCCAGCAGTTACTCTAGGACAGCATCTTGGGCTGAAGCTTTCTTT
>TRBV11-2|TRBD2|-|TRBJ2-1
CASSFWLGLGVYNEQFF
TGTGCCAGCAGCTTCTGGCTGGGACTAGGAGTTTACAATGAGCAGTTCTTC
>TRBV18|-|-|TRBJ2-7
CASSPGSRDTYEQYF
TGTGCCAGCTCACCAGGATCCCGGGACACCTACGAGCAGTACTTC
>TRBV4-2|TRBD2|-|TRBJ2-2
CASSQEASGIYTGELFF
TGTGCCAGCAGCCAAGAGGCTAGCGGGATTTACACCGGGGAGCTGTTTTTT
>TRBV27|TRBD2|once|TRBJ2-7
CASSFSPGLAGGEQYF
TGTGCCAGCAGTTTCTCCCCGGGACTAGCGGGAGGCGAGCAGTACTTC
>TRBV27|TRBD2|-|TRBJ2-5
CASSSGLAGGGETQYF
TGTGCCAGCAGTTCGGGACTAGCGGGAGGCGGAGAGACCCAGTACTTC
>TRBV27|-|once|TRBJ1-1
CASSPKTVPGTEAFF
TGTGCCAGCAGTCCGAAGACGGTCCCGGGGACTGAAGCTTTCTTT
>TRBV27|-|-|TRBJ2-7
CASSFGGASYEQYF
TGTGCCAGCAGTTTTGGAGGGGCCTCCTACGAGCAGTACTTC
>TRBV9|-|-|TRBJ2-1
CASSGEADSYNEQFF
TGTGCCAGCAGCGGAGAAGCGGACTCCTACAATGAGCAGTTCTTC
>TRBV25-1|TRBD2|-|TRBJ2-3
CASSSDRRGLAGLTQYF
TGTGCCAGCAGTTCTGACCGTCGGGGACTAGCGGGACTTACGCAGTATTTT
>TRBV16|TRBD1|-|TRBJ1-1
CASSRAAGGLRTEAFF
TGTGCCAGCAGCCGTGCGGCAGGGGGATTGAGAACTGAAGCTTTCTTT
>TRBV7-8|TRBD2|-|TRBJ2-1
CASSLGLAGGPSSYNEQFF
TGTGCCAGCAGCTTAGGTTTGGCGGGAGGGCCTAGCTCCTACAATGAGCAGTTCTTC
>TRBV5-1|TRBD2|once|TRBJ2-5
CASSLGTSGASQETQYF
TGCGCCAGCAGCCTAGGGACTAGCGGGGCTTCACAAGAGACCCAGTACTTC